Below, one T cell receptor (beta chain) is given with its context. Its antigen is unknown. The record has no base qualities; no much larger clone is one base away. The data were taken from a study of blood T cells in healthy people across ages (dated by TCRdb to about 2015). Some background on the complete study: In model experiments, roughly one uniquely barcoded TCR beta cDNA molecule per two T cells was captured by template switching. Using deep sequencing normalized with unique cDNA molecular identifiers, the study measured how TCR beta repertoire diversity changes with age. The donors were divided into four age groups: young (average about 16 years), middle-aged (about 39), aged (under 70) and long-lived (more than 75). To avoid experimental bias, donors of different ages were randomly spread across the sequencing lanes. For two donors (one aged 18 to 30 and one aged 80 or older), the study analyzed two additional independent replicas of 1 million unique cDNA reads from the same blood draw. Beyond this particular receptor, the publication reports: Bulk unsorted PBMC profiling prevented conclusive comparison of naive and antigen-experienced compartments. The long-lived group showed more naive CD4+ T cells, fewer expanded clones and increased TCR diversity than the aged group, suggesting age selection. Observed TCR beta diversity correlated strongly with the percentage of naive T cells measured by flow cytometry. As age increased, observed TCR beta diversity per million T cells dropped in a roughly linear way, and a significant reduction was already evident by age approximately 40. Estimates of total diversity based on one million sequenced T cells were considered lower bounds and underestimates. Because the CMV infection status of the donors was unknown, age-related changes in expanded clonotypes may potentially have been confounded.

The library was produced with 5' RACE. The sequencer was an Illumina HiSeq 2500. A second PCR of about 7 to 12 cycles was run with a J-beta primer mix and a sample-barcoded 5' primer. A template-switch 5' adaptor carrying 12 random nucleotides introduced a unique molecular identifier onto each TCR beta cDNA molecule. At least 3 million CDR3-containing paired-end reads were obtained from each sample. The Mint cDNA synthesis kit, primed by a TRBC-specific oligonucleotide, was used to synthesize first-strand cDNA from all RNA. After uracil-DNA glycosylase treatment, a first 18-cycle PCR used universal primers M1SS and BC2_uni_R on all cDNA. The authors' pipeline ran thus. Normalization of each sample was performed by random selection of 1 million high-quality reads, each carrying a distinct molecular identifier. Reads sharing molecular identifiers were discarded rather than binned into consensus sequences. MiTCR, set to a Q25 quality threshold and the strictest error-elimination algorithm, was used for CDR3 identification, clonotype clustering and error correction. A nonparametric unseen species model with Euler transformation was used to estimate a lower bound on total TCR beta diversity. TCRdb passed the public sequencing reads through fastp at Q25 and MiXCR, retaining productive beta sequences. Each CDR3 protein gets just one entry, which takes the most common genes and DNA from the rows behind it. In this record, the V and J calls reflect TCRdb's handling and not the investigators' own analysis. A total of about 620,000 distinct CDR3 sequences appear in this sample, 20% to 25% of them only once. Roughly 3.9% of the sample is in the top ten clones.

After removal of 1 base from V and 9 bases from J, the junction retains 4 bases not matched to a gene. The CDR3 numbers 15 residues from cysteine through phenylalanine. Only CDR3 DNA is held: 45 bases, read in frame from base 1. CDR1 and CDR2 are drawn from the germline V gene (reference sequence): LNHDA, SQIVND. The donors were 40 or so Caucasian individuals from Russia, aged roughly 6 to 100 years, who were systemically healthy. Ten milliliters of peripheral blood were drawn from each donor into EDTA-treated Vacutainer tubes. Ficoll-Paque density-gradient centrifugation was used to isolate PBMCs, with at least 7 million obtained per sample. Total RNA was extracted from PBMCs with Trizol reagent, with at least 6 micrograms obtained per sample. For every donor, an aliquot of PBMCs went through flow cytometry to measure the percentages of naive CD45RAhigh/CD27high T cells.

The sample was blood. This receptor was obtained from a man aged 70 or older in good health. Recombination connected TRBV19 to TRBJ2-1, with TRBD2 identical over 12 junction bases. In nucleotides, the sequence is TGTGCCAGTAGTATAGGGACTAGCGGGATAGGTGAGCAGTTCTTC. Translated, it gives CASSIGTSGIGEQFF.